The next 24 T cell receptor beta chains were all read from a single sample in a study of blood T cells in healthy people across ages. Next came a second PCR, run for about 6 to 12 cycles, which used a sample-barcoded 5' primer along with a J-beta primer mix. TCRdb analysed the 5' RACE reads with MiXCR anew, one entry per CDR3 protein. Among more than 1,400,000 distinct CDR3 sequences listed, 42% were seen once. Input material: blood. Receptors originate from a woman aged 18-29 years in good health.

There are a few counts of this clonotype. V usage is TRBV2 and J usage is TRBJ2-7; 8 positions agree with TRBD2. Looked up from germline, CDR1 is SNHLY and CDR2 is FYNNEI. The CDR3 has 17 residues. V dropped 4 bases and J dropped 0; count of bases not matched to a gene: 11. CDR3 in amino acids: CASSGRLATHSSYEQYF. The CDR3 nucleotides read TGTGCCAGCAGTGGCAGACTAGCGACCCACAGCTCCTACGAGCAGTACTTC.

V gene TRBV5-6 combines with J gene TRBJ2-4; D is tentatively TRBD1 or TRBD2 (5 bases each). The V gene lost 0 bases and the J gene lost 13 bases, with 11 bases spanning the gap. The CDR3 runs to 12 residues. Germline V gene sequence: CDR1 SGHDT, CDR2 YYEEEE. Here the CDR3 DNA reads TGTGCCAGCAGCTTGGCCGGGACCTCGCAGTACTTC. It translates to CASSLAGTSQYF.

The sample holds a few counts of this clonotype. Here the CDR3 DNA reads TGCAGTGCTAGAGGGGATTCTGTCAATGAGCAGTTCTTC. Protein: CSARGDSVNEQFF. The V call is TRBV20-1, the J call TRBJ2-1; no clear D. Germline V CDR1 and CDR2: DFQATT, SNEGSKA (reference sequence). The CDR3 sequence is 13 residues long. Trimming took 1 base from V and 6 from J, leaving 10 bases between them.

This clonotype has more than one count but fewer than ten. The chain joins TRBV12-5 to TRBJ2-1; 13 bases are a match to TRBD2. Germline V gene sequence: CDR1 LGHNT, CDR2 FRNRAP. V lost 6 bases, J lost 7 bases, and 12 bases stayed unmatched. This CDR3 spans 17 amino acids. The CDR3 DNA reads TGTGCTAGTGGCCCCGCACTAGCGGGAGGGGTGGGTAATGAGCAGTTCTTC. As protein: CASGPALAGGVGNEQFF.

This chain uses TRBV7-9 with TRBJ1-4; a weak D match, TRBD1 (5 bases). In germline, CDR1 is SEHNR, CDR2 FQNEAQ (reference sequence). CDR3 length: 14 residues. The CDR3 loop reads CAIIKGRPNEKLFF. DNA of the CDR3: TGTGCGATCATAAAGGGGCGCCCTAATGAAAAACTGTTTTTT.

The chain carries TRBV6-5 and TRBJ2-1; TRBD1 might be the D (6 bases). V lost 6 bases to trimming and J lost 6 bases, with 15 bases between them. The CDR3 loop spans 14 amino acids. Germline V gene lookup returns CDR1 MNHEY and CDR2 SVGAGI. The CDR3 nucleotides are TGTGCCAGCAGAAAGTCCCGGGACATCAATGAGCAGTTCTTC. Translated, it gives CASRKSRDINEQFF.

The gene calls are TRBV9 and TRBJ2-5; tentatively, D is TRBD2 (5 bases). Trimming took 4 bases from V and 1 from J, leaving 20 bases between them. CDR3 length: 17 residues. Germline assignment: CDR1 SGDLS and CDR2 YYNGEE. This CDR3 reads CASSSHPKGDSQETQYF. The CDR3 coding sequence is TGTGCCAGCAGCTCACACCCGAAGGGAGATAGCCAAGAGACCCAGTACTTC. Full variable domain (rest looked up from reference TRBV9 and TRBJ2-5): DSGVTQTPKHLITATGQRVTLRCSPRSGDLSVYWYQQSLDQGLQFLIQYYNGEERAKGNILERFSAQQFPDLHSELNLSSLELGDSALYFCASSSHPKGDSQETQYFGPGTRLLVL.

This clonotype has a handful of counts. This rearrangement joins TRBV6-8 to TRBJ2-1; TRBD1 matches 7 bases. V shed 5 bases, J shed 3 bases, and the junction held 10 bases outside the gene matches. CDR3 size: 16 residues. CDR1 MNHGY and CDR2 SAAAGT come from the germline V gene. CDR3 nucleotides: TGTGCCAGCAGTCCCGGGACAGTGAATCGCTACAATGAGCAGTTCTTC. This sequence encodes CASSPGTVNRYNEQFF.

V and J are TRBV12-3 or TRBV12-4 and TRBJ2-3; weak D call: TRBD1 (7 bases). The CDR3 extends over 16 amino acids. Trimming left V 6 bases short and J 3 bases short, with 19 bases between. The CDR3 is CASSSDWRGPTDTQYF. DNA of the CDR3: TGTGCCAGCAGCTCGGACTGGAGGGGGCCTACAGATACGCAGTATTTT.

This clonotype was found a few times. V usage is TRBV28 and J usage is TRBJ2-5, with D possibly called TRBD1 or TRBD2 (6 bases each). Trimming took off 1 base at V and 1 base at J, with 10 bases between the two ends. Germline CDR1 reads MDHEN; CDR2 reads SYDVKM. The CDR3 sequence is 15 residues long. The CDR3 DNA sequence: TGTGCCAGCAGTTTATCGGGGGCAGGCCAAGAGACCCAGTACTTC. Translation: CASSLSGAGQETQYF.

The table lists this clonotype with a few counts. The chain combines TRBV12-3 or TRBV12-4 with TRBJ2-5; D may correspond to TRBD1 or TRBD2 (5 bases each). The CDR3 length is 14 residues. V was pared by 6 bases and J by 0 bases, with 11 bases between. The CDR3 DNA sequence: TGTGCCAGCAGCGGGGACGGATACCAAGAGACCCAGTACTTC. Residues: CASSGDGYQETQYF.

This clonotype was counted a few times. The chain is built from TRBV5-5 and TRBJ2-7; 7 nucleotides match TRBD2. This CDR3 has 21 residues. The V gene's germline CDR1 is SGHKS and CDR2 YYEKEE (reference sequence). The V segment lost 1 base and the J segment 2 bases; nucleotides outside the gene matches: 24. This chain's CDR3 is CASSLFWVVDGGLADPYEQYF. The CDR3 nucleotides are TGTGCCAGCAGCTTGTTTTGGGTTGTCGATGGGGGTCTAGCGGACCCCTACGAGCAGTACTTC.

V and J are TRBV12-3 or TRBV12-4 and TRBJ1-2; tentatively, D is TRBD1 (5 bases). This CDR3 is 13 amino acids long. Trimming shortened V by 7 bases and J by 4 bases, and 13 bases separated the two germline ends. The CDR3 DNA reads as TGTGCCAGCACCTGGGGTGGGGGCTATGGCTACACCTTC. Amino acid sequence: CASTWGGGYGYTF.

This clonotype has only a few counts. The chain carries TRBV20-1 and TRBJ2-1, with D possibly TRBD1 on 6 matching bases. Germline CDR1 DFQATT, CDR2 SNEGSKA (reference sequence). This CDR3 is 15 amino acids long. Deletions cut 0 bases from V and 6 bases from J, with 15 bases between. This chain's CDR3 is CSARDGGGRGNEQFF. The CDR3 nucleotides are TGCAGTGCTAGAGATGGGGGCGGAAGGGGCAATGAGCAGTTCTTC.

This clonotype was seen a handful of times. The rearrangement links TRBV2 to TRBJ2-2, with 7 bases that match TRBD1. Trimming cost V 7 bases and J 1 base; bases outside gene matches: 6. This CDR3 has 15 residues. Germline loops: CDR1 SNHLY, CDR2 FYNNEI. CDR3 sequence (DNA): TGTGCCAGCATGGTTGGGACAGTGAACACCGGGGAGCTGTTTTTT. Encoded protein: CASMVGTVNTGELFF. Filled out from reference TRBV2 and TRBJ2-2, the complete variable domain reads EPEVTQTPSHQVTQMGQEVILRCVPISNHLYFYWYRQILGQKVEFLVSFYNNEISEKSEIFDDQFSVERPDGSNFTLKIRSTKLEDSAMYFCASMVGTVNTGELFFGEGSRLTVL.

V usage is TRBV10-2 and J usage is TRBJ1-1; D is undetermined. Trimming took off 6 bases at V and 2 bases at J, with 13 bases between the two ends. The CDR3 covers 14 residues. CDR1 WSHSY and CDR2 SAAADI come from the germline V gene. CDR3 amino acids: CASSWQEANTEAFF. The DNA for the CDR3 is TGCGCCAGCAGCTGGCAGGAAGCTAACACTGAAGCTTTCTTT.

This clonotype has a handful of counts. The V gene is TRBV20-1, the J gene TRBJ2-3, with 16 bases identical to TRBD2. After removal of 1 base from V and 0 bases from J, the junction contained 10 bases not matched to a gene. Germline CDR1 is DFQATT and CDR2 is SNEGSKA (reference sequence). CDR3 length equals 20 residues. CDR3 bases: TGCAGTGCTAGAGTAACCGGGACTAGCGGGGGGGAACCAAGCACAGATACGCAGTATTTT. Translating gives CSARVTGTSGGEPSTDTQYF.

The rearrangement links TRBV6-5 to TRBJ1-4; no reliable D call. Trimming pared 2 bases from V and 5 bases from J, leaving 6 bases between. This CDR3 is 13 amino acids long. CDR1 is MNHEY, CDR2 SVGAGI, per germline. The CDR3 DNA reads TGTGCCAGCAGTTACGGACCCAATGAAAAACTGTTTTTT. It encodes CASSYGPNEKLFF.

V is TRBV4-1 and J is TRBJ2-7; tentative D call: TRBD1 (6 bases). The germline gives CDR1 MGHRA, CDR2 YSYEKL. V lost 4 bases and J lost 5, with 18 bases in between. The CDR3 is 15 amino acids. CDR3 DNA: TGCGCCAGCAGCCCGCCAGGTACAGGGCAGGACGAGCAGTACTTC. It yields the protein CASSPPGTGQDEQYF.

The chain is built from TRBV6-5 and TRBJ2-7; D is possibly TRBD1 (6 bases). The germline V gene encodes CDR1 MNHEY and CDR2 SVGAGI. V dropped 0 bases and J dropped 2 bases, with 17 bases sitting between them. The CDR3 runs 17 residues. The chain's CDR3 is CASSYSIYEDRTYEQYF. The CDR3 nucleotides read TGTGCCAGCAGTTACTCGATATACGAAGACAGGACCTACGAGCAGTACTTC.

The V call is TRBV29-1, the J call TRBJ2-4; D is possibly TRBD1 (5 bases). This CDR3 is built from 14 residues. The germline V gene encodes CDR1 SQVTM and CDR2 ANQGSEA. Between the trimmed V and J ends, which lost 3 bases and 2 bases, there was a span of 11 bases. The CDR3 loop is CSVEDNETKNIQYF. The CDR3 coding sequence is TGCAGCGTTGAGGACAACGAAACCAAAAACATTCAGTACTTC.

The genes are TRBV12-3 or TRBV12-4 and TRBJ2-1, with 11 bases fitting TRBD1. The CDR3 is 18 residues long. The junction had 11 bases not matched to a gene; V was cut back by 0 bases and J by 7 bases. CDR3 region: CASSLAAIRDRGSNEQFF. The CDR3 DNA reads TGTGCCAGCAGTTTAGCGGCTATCCGGGACAGGGGGTCAAATGAGCAGTTCTTC.

The table lists this clonotype with a few counts. The gene calls are TRBV7-2 and TRBJ2-3, with unresolved D. The CDR3 has 14 residues. Trimming pared 4 bases from V and 1 base from J, leaving 9 bases between. Per germline, CDR1 SGHTA and CDR2 FQGNSA. The CDR3 here is CASSSDVRTDTQYF. CDR3 bases: TGTGCCAGCAGCTCGGACGTCCGCACAGATACGCAGTATTTT.

V usage is TRBV20-1 and J usage is TRBJ2-3; the D gene is possibly TRBD2 (6 bases). This CDR3 has 15 amino acids. V was pared by 3 bases and J by 3 bases, with 16 bases between. The germline V gene encodes CDR1 DFQATT and CDR2 SNEGSKA (reference sequence). The CDR3 loop is CSASPVARGTDTQYF. In DNA form, the CDR3 reads TGCAGTGCTAGTCCGGTGGCCCGGGGGACAGATACGCAGTATTTT.